This T cell receptor beta chain was obtained from a study of T cells after yellow fever vaccination (dated by TCRdb to between 2018 and 2021). In the study overall: The SMART-Seq v4 Ultra Low Input RNA kit was used to prepare libraries from fractions with low cell numbers. Bulk TCR alpha and beta repertoires were sequenced longitudinally to track T-cell clones before and after primary and booster YFV17D yellow fever vaccination. The cohort comprised two healthy male donors, one aged 18 to 30 and one aged 30 to 39 years. Blood was drawn at multiple timepoints before and after primary and secondary immunization, with bulk PBMC replicates and cell subsets isolated.

This clonotype occurred a few times. The antigen it recognizes is unknown. Within one base of it there is no much larger clone, and no base qualities were kept. General study outcomes and caveats: Compared with the primary T-cell response, the secondary T-cell response was faster but weaker, reaching its peak on day 5 rather than on day 15. Most clones expanded after primary vaccination were re-detected after the booster (just under 97% of CD4 and approximately 88% of CD8), suggesting broad memory maintenance. Computational filtering was required because FACS-sorted repertoires could contain abundant contaminating clonotypes from the bulk population. Because only two donors were included in the study, the extent to which the findings can be generalized is limited. A small fraction of clonotypes appeared in both the CD4 and CD8 compartments, likely as a result of convergent recombination.

The meaning of the sample's treatment or condition label: live attenuated yellow fever vaccine strain. At every blood-draw timepoint, two biological replicates of bulk PBMCs were collected. A standard Ficoll-Paque protocol was used to isolate PBMCs from peripheral blood. TriZol was used to extract RNA from bulk PBMCs, CD4 and CD8 fractions, and dextramer-positive and dextramer-negative fractions. For CDR1 and CDR2, the germline V gene lists KGHDR and SFDVKD. Including the terminal cysteine and phenylalanine, the CDR3 comprises 15 residues. Only the CDR3 DNA stays, 45 bases, in frame from base 1. Ends trimmed: V by 4 bases, J by 2 bases; bases unmatched to a gene: 4. TCR cDNA was synthesized by 5'RACE template switching, which introduced a universal primer site and unique molecular identifiers. Priming for cDNA synthesis came from both the TCR alpha and TCR beta constant segments. Two PCR steps were used to amplify libraries, with sample barcodes and sequencing adapters being added in the second step. Sequencing of libraries was done on Illumina HiSeq 2500 (2x100 bp) or NovaSeq (2x150 bp). Processing in the source paper ran as follows. Reads were demultiplexed and collapsed into UMI consensus sequences with MIGEC, and V(D)J alignment was performed with MiXCR. Vaccine-responding clonotypes were defined with edgeR using replicate PBMC samples, requiring FDR below 0.01 and a log2 fold change above 5 up to day 15. Each bulk clonotype was labeled CD4 or CD8 based on which sequenced repertoire, CD4 or CD8, contained the clonotype at higher abundance. TCRdb reprocessed the public reads (quality trimming at Q25 with fastp, clone calling with MiXCR) and kept in-frame beta chains. Rows are unified per CDR3 protein, each entry keeping the most common DNA and genes. TCRdb's processing, not the authors' own work, is the source of the V and J calls. A total of 300,000 to 450,000 distinct CDR3 sequences appear in this sample, 7% to 9% of them only once. The ten largest account for roughly 18% of the sample.

Sequenced here: PBMCs, sampled 35 to 50 days after the first yellow fever vaccination. The chain is encoded by TRBV24-1 joined to TRBJ2-3; 8 bases in between match TRBD1. The sequence was collected from a man aged 18 to 35 who received the YFV17D yellow fever vaccine. CDR3 loop: CATSDPTGDTDTQYF. In nucleotides, the sequence is TGTGCCACCAGTGACCCGACAGGGGACACAGATACGCAGTATTTT.